One TCR beta chain is described in this entry. The antigen is undetermined. Primers for the PCR totalled 60 Vbeta and 13 Jbeta. TCRdb keeps only in-frame clones here, not all; method: immunoSEQ multiplex PCR. The sample carries 100,000 to 150,000 clones, about two thirds recorded once. This record comes from a study of cytomegalovirus exposure and HLA in healthy donors. Study-wide findings and caveats: It was only CMV serostatus that was available as immune exposure information. A later analysis appeared to link common viral pathogens to several of the most significant clusters.

The TCR originated in a man aged 55 to 70 in good health and CMV-seropositive. Input material: PBMCs.

This chain's CDR3 is CASSYSTGTTEAFF. The CDR3 DNA is TGTGCCAGCAGTTACTCGACAGGGACAACTGAAGCTTTCTTT. This rearrangement joins TRBV6-5 to TRBJ1-1; the match to TRBD1 covers 7 bases. This CDR3 spans 14 amino acids. The ends lost 0 bases at V and 5 bases at J; junction bases unmatched: 3. Germline V gene sequence: CDR1 MNHEY, CDR2 SVGAGI.